These T cell receptor beta chains were read from a single sample in a study of CD8+ T cells in alopecia areata. Data came from immunoSEQ multiplex PCR; TCRdb stores just in-frame clones and leaves some out. Altogether more than 150,000 clones are present, about 47% being singletons, with the ten largest covering over 9.5%. Source: CD8+ T cells sorted from blood, taken around week 52, from a patient treated with tofacitinib. The receptor set was obtained from a human donor with alopecia areata. Each CDR3 is given with its conserved first and last residue. A D gene is named only where the DNA matches it firmly. Size is omitted from some rows. Given values are once, few, many or a class for expanded clones.

>TRBJ1-1|.|.|TRBV7-9
TGTGCCAGCAGCTTCCCAAATACCGGGAGGAACACTGAAGCTTTCTTT
CASSFPNTGRNTEAFF
>TRBJ1-1|TRBD1|.|TRBV30
TGTGCCTGGAGTCGGGACAGGGGGCCTGAAGCTTTCTTT
CAWSRDRGPEAFF
>TRBJ2-2|TRBD1|few|TRBV6-5
TGTGCCAGCAGTTGGGACAGGCCAGACACCGGGGAGCTGTTTTTT
CASSWDRPDTGELFF
>TRBJ2-3|.|few|TRBV13
TGTGCCAGCAGCTTACCCCACACAGATACGCAGTATTTT
CASSLPHTDTQYF
>TRBJ2-6|TRBD1|.|TRBV2
TGTGCCAGCAGTGCCGGACAGGGGACTTTC
CASSAGQGTF
>TRBJ1-2|.|.|TRBV7-9
TGTGCCAGCAGCTTAGGGGAAACGGAAGGCTACACCTTC
CASSLGETEGYTF
>TRBJ1-2|.|.|TRBV30
TGTGCCTGGAGTCTAGGAATCGGCTACACCTTC
CAWSLGIGYTF
>TRBJ1-3|TRBD1|.|TRBV25-1
TGTGCCAGCAGTCCCCGGGACAGCGGAAACACCATATATTTT
CASSPRDSGNTIYF
>TRBJ2-2|TRBD2|many|TRBV30
TGTGCCTGGAGTGTACGTGGTAGCGGGGGTACCGGGGAGCTGTTTTTT
CAWSVRGSGGTGELFF
>TRBJ1-2|.|.|TRBV2
TGTGCCAGCGACTACCTGGGGACCTCTCAAGAAGGCTACACCTTC
CASDYLGTSQEGYTF
>TRBJ2-3|TRBD2|many|TRBV7-8
TGTGCCAGCAGCCCCCAGCGGGGGAGCACAGATACGCAGTATTTT
CASSPQRGSTDTQYF
>TRBJ2-1|TRBD2|.|TRBV30
TGTGCCTGGAGTGTATTAGCGGGAGATAACAATGAGCAGTTCTTC
CAWSVLAGDNNEQFF
>TRBJ2-5|.|.|TRBV5-4
TGTGCCAGCAGCTTGGATGGGGATTTAGGGGTGACCCAGTACTTC
CASSLDGDLGVTQYF
>TRBJ1-4|.|.|TRBV29-1
TGCAGCGTTGAAGATTTGGAGGGTCCTGCAACTAATGAAAAACTGTTTTTT
CSVEDLEGPATNEKLFF
>TRBJ2-7|.|.|TRBV5-4
TGTGCCAGCAGCTCGAACACAGGGAGAGGTCCCTACGAGCAGTACTTC
CASSSNTGRGPYEQYF
>TRBJ1-2|.|.|TRBV14
TGTGCCAGCAGCCCAGATCCGAGGGGAGGATACACCTTC
CASSPDPRGGYTF
>TRBJ2-3|.|few|TRBV11-2
TGTGCCAGCAGCTTAGTGAACAGGGGACTCCAAGAGGATACGCAGTATTTT
CASSLVNRGLQEDTQYF
>TRBJ2-2|.|few|TRBV29-1
TGCAGCGTTAGATGGGGGTTAGGCACCGGGGAGCTGTTTTTT
CSVRWGLGTGELFF
>TRBJ1-1|TRBD1|.|TRBV13
TGTGCCAGCAGCGACTACGGGACAGGGGGTACTGAAGCTTTCTTT
CASSDYGTGGTEAFF
>TRBJ1-2|TRBD1|few|TRBV29-1
TGCAGTGGGACAGGGGGACTTAGCTATGGCTACACCTTC
CSGTGGLSYGYTF
>TRBJ1-6|.|few|TRBV19
TGTGCCAGTAGAAAGGAACCCAATTCACCCCTCCACTTT
CASRKEPNSPLHF
>TRBJ1-5|.|few|TRBV15
TGTGCCACCACCCCGGGGAGGGTTGGCCAGCCCCAGCATTTT
CATTPGRVGQPQHF
>TRBJ1-1|TRBD1|.|TRBV15
TGTGCCACCAGCACAGGGGGCACTGAAGCTTTCTTT
CATSTGGTEAFF
>TRBJ2-7|.|few|TRBV14
TGTGCCAGCAGCCGGACAGCCTACGAGCAGTACTTC
CASSRTAYEQYF
>TRBJ2-5|.|few|TRBV2
TGTGCCAGCAACCAGGGTCCGGGGAGCCAAGAGACCCAGTACTTC
CASNQGPGSQETQYF
>TRBJ2-6|TRBD1|once|TRBV2
TGTGCCAGCAGTGGTCAAAAGGGACAGAGCTCTGGGGCCAACGTCCTGACTTTC
CASSGQKGQSSGANVLTF
>TRBJ2-7|TRBD1|.|TRBV9
TGTGCCAGCAGCGTAGGGACAGGGAGCTCCTACGAGCAGTACTTC
CASSVGTGSSYEQYF
>TRBJ2-1|TRBD1|.|TRBV5-6
TGTGCCAGCAGCTTGAGGGGGCTGGCGTACAATGAGCAGTTCTTC
CASSLRGLAYNEQFF
>TRBJ1-3|.|.|TRBV7-8
TGTGCCAGCAGCAGCATAGGAAACACCATATATTTT
CASSSIGNTIYF
>TRBJ1-1|TRBD1|.|TRBV12-5
TGTGCTAGTGACCTGTTCCGGGACAGGTCCACTGAAGCTTTCTTT
CASDLFRDRSTEAFF
>TRBJ2-1|TRBD1|.|TRBV27
TGTGCCAGCAGTTTATCGTGGGGGACAGGGAGAGGCAATGAGCAGTTCTTC
CASSLSWGTGRGNEQFF
>TRBJ2-7|TRBD1|.|TRBV10-3
TGTGCCATCACCCGGACAGGGGACTACGAGCAGTACTTC
CAITRTGDYEQYF
>TRBJ1-5|.|.|TRBV6-4
TGTGCCAGCAGTGACGCCCCAGGATGGCCCCAGCATTTT
CASSDAPGWPQHF
>TRBJ2-5|TRBD2|.|TRBV15
TGTGCCACCAGCAAAGTCGGAGCGGGGCAAGAGACCCAGTACTTC
CATSKVGAGQETQYF
>TRBJ2-3|.|.|TRBV10-2
TGCGCCAGCAGTGTTGACACCAGCACAGATACGCAGTATTTT
CASSVDTSTDTQYF
>TRBJ1-4|.|.|TRBV27
TGTGCCAGCAGTTTACCCGGTGAAAAACTGTTTTTT
CASSLPGEKLFF
>TRBJ2-7|TRBD1|.|TRBV6-5
TGTGCCAGCAGGTTGACAGGGGGGCCCTACGAGCAGTACTTC
CASRLTGGPYEQYF
>TRBJ2-2|TRBD1|.|TRBV5-6
TGTGCCAGCAGCTTGGTGGGACAGTATTACACCGGGGAGCTGTTTTTT
CASSLVGQYYTGELFF
>TRBJ1-1|.|.|TRBV30
TGTGCCTGGAAGCCAGAAGCTAGGTTAGAAGCTTTCTTT
CAWKPEARLEAFF
>TRBJ2-1|TRBD1|.|TRBV6-4
TGTGCCAGCAGTGGGTCAGGGGGCGCCTACAATGAGCAGTTCTTC
CASSGSGGAYNEQFF
>TRBJ1-1|TRBD1|.|TRBV5-1
TGCGCCAGCAGCCATCGGACAGGGAAGGGCCCTGAAGCTTTCTTT
CASSHRTGKGPEAFF
>TRBJ2-7|.|few|TRBV5-6
TGTGCCAGCAGCTGGAGCGGCCCCTACGAGCAGTACTTC
CASSWSGPYEQYF
>TRBJ2-7|TRBD1|.|TRBV15
TGTGCCACCGGGACAGGGAGTCTAATCTACGAGCAGTACTTC
CATGTGSLIYEQYF
>TRBJ1-1|.|few|TRBV5-1
TGCGCCAGCAGTTATAATGACGGTGGTGGGACTGAAGCTTTCTTT
CASSYNDGGGTEAFF
>TRBJ2-3|.|few|TRBV29-1
TGCAGCGTTGACTCTCCCAGCACAGATACGCAGTATTTT
CSVDSPSTDTQYF
>TRBJ2-5|.|few|TRBV7-9
TGTGCCAGCAGCGGCCTTGGGGAGACCCAGTACTTC
CASSGLGETQYF
>TRBJ1-4|TRBD1|.|TRBV5-1
TGCGCCAGCAGCTTGGGGACAGGGTCCAGTGAAAAACTGTTTTTT
CASSLGTGSSEKLFF
>TRBJ2-7|.|.|TRBV4-3
TGCGCCAGCAGCCAAGATTTTGGAGGGGAGGGGGACTACGAGCAGTACTTC
CASSQDFGGEGDYEQYF
>TRBJ2-7|.|.|TRBV15
TGTGCCACCAGCAGAGATCCCCGTACGGGGATTTACGAGCAGTACTTC
CATSRDPRTGIYEQYF
>TRBJ1-2|.|.|TRBV5-1
TGCGCCAGCAGCTTGGGTCGAAGAGACACCCACTATGGCTACACCTTC
CASSLGRRDTHYGYTF
>TRBJ2-2|.|.|TRBV10-3
TGTGCCATCAGGGAGCCCTCTGGGACCTTGAACACCGGGGAGCTGTTTTTT
CAIREPSGTLNTGELFF
>TRBJ2-7|.|.|TRBV27
TGTGCCAGCAGTCAAGGGCAGGGACGAAGCCTCTACTACGAGCAGTACTTC
CASSQGQGRSLYYEQYF
>TRBJ2-7|.|.|TRBV6-1
TGTGCCAGCAGTTCCCTCCGGGGTAGCCACGAGCAGTACTTC
CASSSLRGSHEQYF
>TRBJ2-7|.|few|TRBV11-2
TGTGCCAGCAGCCTGGAGGGCTACGAGCAGTACTTC
CASSLEGYEQYF
>TRBJ2-4|TRBD2|.|TRBV27
TGTGCCAGCAGTTTATATTGGCAGGGAGGGGTCCAAAACATTCAGTACTTC
CASSLYWQGGVQNIQYF
>TRBJ2-1|.|few|TRBV28
TGTGCCAGCAGTTTTTTGAGGGGGAGCGATGAGCAGTTCTTC
CASSFLRGSDEQFF
>TRBJ2-2|TRBD2|few|TRBV6-4
TGTGCCAGCAGTTGGACTAGCGGGACCGGGGAGCTGTTTTTT
CASSWTSGTGELFF
>TRBJ2-2|.|.|TRBV27
TGTGCCAGCAGTTCCGCCGGCACCGGGGAGCTGTTTTTT
CASSSAGTGELFF
>TRBJ2-3|.|few|TRBV2
TGTGCCAGCAGTCCAACTTTGGGGGATACGCAGTATTTT
CASSPTLGDTQYF
>TRBJ1-5|.|.|TRBV19
TGTGCCAGTAGTATATCGGAGGGTCGCAACGGCCAGCCCCAGCATTTT
CASSISEGRNGQPQHF